The source of this T cell receptor (beta chain) is a study of blood T cell repertoires in COVID-19. Study-wide background: From T cells, B-cell-depleted T cells, or PBMCs came the material, which was cDNA or gDNA.

Germline-derived CDR1 and CDR2 are MDHEN and SYDVKM. V lost 4 bases to trimming and J lost 0 bases, with 7 bases between them. The CDR3 runs 15 residues. The data were produced by immunoSEQ multiplex PCR, yet TCRdb's version contains in-frame clones alone and is incomplete. This sample has 200,000 to 250,000 clones; roughly 76% occur once, and the top ten carry roughly 5%. The sequencing input was peripheral blood. This sequence was found in a human donor in a cohort sampled during active COVID-19. The rearrangement uses TRBV28 and TRBJ2-6; no definite D call. The chain's CDR3 is CASSSVASGANVLTF. The CDR3, as DNA: TGTGCCAGCAGTTCTGTAGCCTCTGGGGCCAACGTCCTGACTTTC.